This entry lists 25 T cell receptor beta chains sequenced from one sample in a study of T-cell reconstitution after alpha-beta-depleted transplantation in children. Unique molecular identifiers tagged the TCRbeta library. MiXCR was run by TCRdb on the PCR reads, yielding one entry per CDR3 protein. The table has around 450,000 distinct CDR3 sequences, roughly 43% seen once. This specimen consisted of PBMCs, obtained before TCRalphabeta/CD19-depleted stem cell transplant. These receptors originate from a girl aged 2-9 years with aplastic anemia, due to receive a stem cell transplant.

In this sample, this clonotype turned up once. V and J are TRBV11-2 and TRBJ2-1, with D possibly called TRBD1 or TRBD2 (6 bases each). CDR1 is SGHAT, CDR2 FQNNGV, per germline. CDR3 length: 18 residues. Trimming took 5 bases from V and 0 from J, leaving 20 bases between them. CDR3 amino acids: CASSLEGGPSSSYNEQFF. The CDR3 region has the DNA TGTGCCAGCAGCCTGGAGGGGGGCCCCTCAAGCTCCTACAATGAGCAGTTCTTC.

This clonotype was counted many times. This rearrangement joins TRBV15 to TRBJ2-7, with D hard to call. CDR1 is LNHNV and CDR2 is YYDKDF in the germline V gene (reference sequence). The V end lost 3 bases, the J end lost 2 bases, and 11 bases lay between the germline ends. This CDR3 spans 14 amino acids. The CDR3 DNA reads as TGTGCCACCAGCAGGGCCATGGGCGCCTACGAGCAGTACTTC. Amino acids: CATSRAMGAYEQYF.

This clonotype was found once. The CDR3 region is CASSPVRALDGYTF. The DNA of the CDR3 is TGCGCCAGCAGCCCCGTCAGGGCCTTGGATGGCTACACCTTC. The chain combines TRBV5-1 with TRBJ1-2; D may be TRBD1 (5 bases). CDR1 SGHRS and CDR2 YFSETQ come from the germline V gene. This CDR3 comprises 14 residues. V was shortened by 4 bases and J by 6 bases, with 16 bases between the two germline ends.

This chain uses TRBV7-6 with TRBJ2-5, with TRBD1 identical over 7 bases. The V gene end was trimmed by 4 bases and the J gene end by 5 bases; junction bases not matched to a gene: 13. Germline assignment: CDR1 SGHVS and CDR2 FNYEAQ. CDR3 length: 16 amino acids. CDR3 protein: CASSSGTASDGETQYF. CDR3 nucleotide sequence: TGTGCCAGCAGCTCTGGGACAGCTTCCGACGGGGAGACCCAGTACTTC.

This clonotype was seen only a few times. The chain recombines TRBV7-2 with TRBJ2-1; TRBD1 matches 12 bases. CDR1 is SGHTA, CDR2 FQGNSA, per germline. Unmatched junction bases numbered 6, after V lost 5 bases and J lost 7 bases. The length of the CDR3 is 15 residues. The CDR3 DNA reads as TGTGCCAGCAGCGGCGGGACAGGGGGCAGGAATGAGCAGTTCTTC. Amino acid sequence: CASSGGTGGRNEQFF.

The rearrangement uses TRBV7-2 and TRBJ1-4, with 8 bases lining up with TRBD1. Germline V CDR1 and CDR2: SGHTA, FQGNSA. This CDR3 has 15 residues. V shed 6 bases and J 8 bases; nucleotides not matched to a gene: 11. The CDR3 loop is CASSYTTGGREKLFF. The CDR3 DNA is TGTGCCAGCAGTTATACTACAGGGGGGAGAGAAAAACTGTTTTTT.

The V gene is TRBV10-3, the J gene TRBJ2-5; TRBD2 aligns across 8 bases. Trimming at V came to 7 bases and at J to 3 bases, leaving 13 bases not matched to a gene. The CDR3 covers 16 residues. Germline-derived CDR1 and CDR2 are ENHRY and SYGVKD. Here the CDR3 reads CAIIQLPGGGKETQYF. Written as DNA, the CDR3 is TGTGCCATCATCCAACTACCTGGCGGGGGGAAAGAGACCCAGTACTTC.

The rearrangement joins TRBV5-1 to TRBJ1-1; D unresolved. CDR3 length: 14 residues. Germline loops: CDR1 SGHRS, CDR2 YFSETQ. Trimming cost V 0 bases and J 1 base, with 7 bases left between them. The CDR3 bases are TGCGCCAGCAGCTTGGTGGAGTCGAACACTGAAGCTTTCTTT. It is translated as CASSLVESNTEAFF.

CDR3 coding DNA: TGTGCCAGCAGTTTTGACAGGGTGAGCTATGGCTACACCTTC. Protein product: CASSFDRVSYGYTF. This rearrangement joins TRBV12-3 or TRBV12-4 to TRBJ1-2; 7 nucleotides align to TRBD1. The CDR3 has 14 residues. The V gene end was trimmed by 3 bases and the J gene end by 4 bases; junction bases not matched to a gene: 5.

The chain links TRBV6-5 to TRBJ2-1, with TRBD2 matching over 11 bases. Unmatched junction bases numbered 13, after V lost 4 bases and J lost 8 bases. The CDR3 is 17 residues long. The germline V gene encodes CDR1 MNHEY and CDR2 SVGAGI. CDR3 sequence: CASSLGSGGATGHEQFF. CDR3 DNA: TGTGCCAGCAGTTTGGGTAGCGGGGGGGCTACGGGGCATGAGCAGTTCTTC.

This clonotype occurred a few times. CDR3 sequence: CASSTRGRELFF. DNA of the CDR3: TGTGCCAGCAGCACCAGAGGGCGGGAGCTGTTTTTT. The chain has TRBV9 and TRBJ2-2; D possibly corresponds to TRBD2 (5 bases). Per the germline V gene, CDR1 is SGDLS and CDR2 is YYNGEE. Deletions cut 4 bases from V and 9 bases from J, with 10 bases between. The CDR3 contains 12 residues.

In regard to this clonotype: One end of the junction fails to match germline, which may point to a read error. The rearrangement joins TRBV7-7 to TRBJ2-7; D unresolved. The germline V gene has CDR1 SSHAT and CDR2 FNYEAQ (reference sequence). The CDR3 has 17 residues. The CDR3 here is CASSWNSTIRSSYEQYF. The CDR3 DNA reads as TGTGCTAGCAGCTGGAACTCCACTATTAGGAGCTCCTACGAGCAGTACTTC.

The V gene is TRBV7-9, the J gene TRBJ2-7; no clear D gene. V was clipped by 1 base and J by 3 bases, with 10 bases between them. Germline V gene data show CDR1 as SEHNR and CDR2 as FQNEAQ (reference sequence). The CDR3 runs to 14 residues. The CDR3 region is CASSLDTTGYEQYF. The CDR3, as DNA: TGTGCCAGCAGCTTAGATACCACCGGCTACGAGCAGTACTTC. The full variable domain, with the rest looked up from reference TRBV7-9 and TRBJ2-7, is DTGVSQNPRHKITKRGQNVTFRCDPISEHNRLYWYRQTLGQGPEFLTYFQNEAQLEKSRLLSDRFSAERPKGSFSTLEIQRTEQGDSAMYLCASSLDTTGYEQYFGPGTRLTVT.

The chain is built from TRBV12-3 or TRBV12-4 and TRBJ1-4; 7 bases line up with TRBD1. The V gene end was trimmed by 6 bases and the J gene end by 5 bases; junction bases not matched to a gene: 6. This CDR3 region has 14 residues. CDR3 sequence: CASRKTGRNEKLFF. The CDR3 coding sequence is TGTGCCAGCAGGAAGACAGGGAGAAATGAAAAACTGTTTTTT.

In this sample, this clonotype turned up a few times. This chain connects TRBV5-1 to TRBJ2-1; D perhaps matches TRBD2 (6 bases). Per the germline V gene, CDR1 is SGHRS and CDR2 is YFSETQ. Trimming took off 4 bases at V and 6 bases at J, with 20 bases between the two ends. This CDR3 has 16 residues. DNA of the CDR3: TGCGCCAGCAGCCCCTGGGACTCCCGCGGCCCCAATGAGCAGTTCTTC. This codes for CASSPWDSRGPNEQFF.

The V and J genes are TRBV12-3 or TRBV12-4 and TRBJ1-1; D remains unclear. V was cut by 6 bases and J by 4 bases, with 12 bases left in between. The CDR3 runs to 13 residues. As DNA, the CDR3 is TGTGCCAGCAGCCCCTCGCGGACCACTGAAGCTTTCTTT. It translates to CASSPSRTTEAFF.

This clonotype showed up many times. V and J are TRBV27 and TRBJ2-2; no clear D. V dropped 8 bases and J dropped 4 bases, with 8 bases sitting between them. The germline CDR1 and CDR2 sequences are MNHEY and SMNVEV (reference sequence). CDR3 length: 12 amino acids. CDR3 bases: TGTGCCAGCCAAACGGGCACCGGGGAGCTGTTTTTT. Residues: CASQTGTGELFF.

This clonotype has a count of ten or more. The chain carries TRBV4-1 and TRBJ1-2; D uncertain. The CDR3 totals 13 residues. The V and J ends lost 0 bases and 7 bases respectively, with 9 bases between them. The V gene's germline CDR1 is MGHRA and CDR2 YSYEKL. The DNA of the CDR3 is TGCGCCAGCAGCCAAGATCGGGGATCTGGCTACACCTTC. Protein: CASSQDRGSGYTF.

This clonotype was recorded once. V gene TRBV20-1 combines with J gene TRBJ1-4; no reliable D call. Trimming stripped 0 bases from V and 5 bases from J, with 10 bases between. Germline V gene sequence: CDR1 DFQATT, CDR2 SNEGSKA (reference sequence). The CDR3 is 14 residues long. This CDR3 is CSARDFGQNEKLFF. For the CDR3, the DNA is TGCAGTGCTAGAGATTTCGGGCAGAATGAAAAACTGTTTTTT.

CDR3 in amino acids: CSARDDYEQFF. CDR3 bases: TGCAGTGCTAGAGATGACTATGAGCAGTTCTTC. This chain uses TRBV20-1 with TRBJ2-1; D is unresolved. The CDR3 is 11 amino acids. Germline CDR1 DFQATT, CDR2 SNEGSKA (reference sequence). Trimming shortened V by 0 bases and J by 8 bases, and 5 bases separated the two germline ends.

This clonotype has just a few counts. The V and J genes are TRBV21-1 and TRBJ2-1; the table's TRBD2 call for D was not verified on the DNA. TRBV21-1 has pseudogene status. The CDR3 runs to 14 residues. The DNA for the CDR3 is TGTGCCAGCAGCAAAACCCAGCGGTACAATGAGCAGTTCTTC. Protein product: CASSKTQRYNEQFF.

The CDR3 protein is CASSDPRVGANVLTF. DNA for the CDR3: TGTGCCAGCAGTGACCCCAGGGTTGGGGCCAACGTCCTGACTTTC. The chain couples TRBV6-1 to TRBJ2-6; weak D call: TRBD1 (5 bases). Trimming removed 3 bases at V and 3 bases at J, with 9 bases between. The CDR3 totals 15 residues. Germline lookup yields CDR1 MNHNS and CDR2 SASEGT.

This clonotype was detected many times. The rearrangement uses TRBV10-3 and TRBJ1-3; unclear D gene. CDR3 length: 16 residues. The V and J ends lost 2 bases and 0 bases respectively, with 11 bases between them. Germline V lookup: CDR1 ENHRY, CDR2 SYGVKD. The CDR3 spells CAISERAGDSGNTIYF. The CDR3 bases are TGTGCCATCAGTGAGAGGGCCGGAGACTCTGGAAACACCATATATTTT.

This clonotype was recorded at least ten times. This rearrangement joins TRBV4-2 to TRBJ2-3, with TRBD2 matching 8 bases. The germline CDR1 and CDR2 sequences are LGHNA and YNFKEQ. The CDR3 has 16 amino acids. The junction had 7 bases not matched to a gene; V was cut back by 3 bases and J by 2 bases. CDR3 sequence: CASSHSGSKFTDTQYF. CDR3 in DNA: TGTGCCAGCAGCCACAGCGGGAGTAAGTTCACAGATACGCAGTATTTT.

The CDR3 region is CASLDGRGREQFF. CDR3 coding DNA: TGTGCCAGCTTAGACGGGAGGGGAAGGGAGCAGTTCTTC. The chain is built from TRBV6-1 and TRBJ2-1; TRBD2 matches 8 bases. Germline V gene sequence: CDR1 MNHNS, CDR2 SASEGT. The V and J ends lost 8 bases and 10 bases, in that order; junction bases with no gene match: 10. The CDR3 totals 13 residues.